The sequence of this TCR beta chain was determined in a study of T cell responses to AZD1222 COVID-19 vaccine. Whole-study results and caveats: Baseline testing showed seropositivity in only five or six AZD1222 recipients.

TCRdb's copy holds only in-frame clones and misses some; the assay was immunoSEQ multiplex PCR. The sample lists 150,000 to 200,000 clones; around 92% were seen once. With regard to this clone: Antigen unknown.

V was pared by 3 bases and J by 6 bases, with 13 bases between. CDR3 length: 14 residues. In germline, CDR1 is SGHRS, CDR2 YFSETQ. Sequencing used peripheral blood, obtained on day 0 of AZD1222 vaccination. The V gene is TRBV5-1, the J gene TRBJ1-5, with a tentative D call TRBD1 (6 bases). This receptor was taken from an adult in good health. CDR3 loop: CASSWGGTGQPQHF. As DNA, the CDR3 is TGCGCCAGCAGCTGGGGGGGCACGGGTCAGCCCCAGCATTTT.